Shown below are 5 T cell receptor beta chains from a single sample sequenced in a study of blood T cells in healthy people across ages. Next came a second PCR, run for about 7 to 12 cycles, which used a sample-barcoded 5' primer along with a J-beta primer mix. TCRdb ran MiXCR on the 5' RACE reads and lists one entry per CDR3 protein. Counted here are around 790,000 distinct CDR3 sequences, under 45% occurring once; the ten biggest clones make up nearly 20%. The source material was blood. The receptors stem from a man aged 60 to 75 in good health.

This clonotype is a singleton in its sample. The CDR3 DNA sequence: TGTGCCAGCAGCTTAGCGCGAGGACAGGGGAACAATGAGCAGTTCTTC. Its protein product is CASSLARGQGNNEQFF. This rearrangement joins TRBV7-9 to TRBJ2-1; 9 bases are a match to TRBD1. The CDR3 consists of 16 residues. Trimming took 0 bases from V and 5 from J; bases not matched to a gene: 5. Germline lookup yields CDR1 SEHNR and CDR2 FQNEAQ (reference sequence).

V usage is TRBV6-5 and J usage is TRBJ2-3, with 9 bases that match TRBD2. The germline gives CDR1 MNHEY, CDR2 SVGAGI. The J segment lost 2 bases and the V segment lost 5 bases, leaving 8 bases of the junction unmatched. The length of the CDR3 is 16 residues. In DNA form, the CDR3 reads TGTGCCAGCAGTCCCCAGGCGGGGGGGCCCACAGATACGCAGTATTTT. It codes for CASSPQAGGPTDTQYF.

V usage is TRBV7-2 and J usage is TRBJ2-7; tentatively, D is TRBD2 (6 bases). The J call is uncertain, as TRBJ2-3 better fits the DNA end. The CDR3 spans 15 residues. The germline gives CDR1 SGHTA, CDR2 FQGNSA. The CDR3 DNA reads as TGTGCCAGCAGCTTAGGTGGGGCGGGGCCCGCTACGCAGTATTTT. Translation: CASSLGGAGPATQYF.

Note on this clonotype: The junction shows a germline mismatch at one end, possibly a read error. V usage is TRBV29-1 and J usage is TRBJ2-4; 8 positions agree with TRBD2. CDR1 SQVTM and CDR2 ANQGSEA come from the germline V gene. CDR3 length: 16 amino acids. The chain's CDR3 is CSGRFGGAVSKNTQYF. CDR3 sequence (DNA): TGCAGCGGGCGCTTCGGGGGGGCCGTGAGCAAAAACACTCAGTACTTC.

This clonotype was found a few times. The CDR3 region is CSAISGTVNYGYTF. In DNA form, the CDR3 reads TGCAGTGCAATATCCGGGACAGTTAACTATGGCTACACCTTC. The chain carries TRBV20-1 and TRBJ1-2, with 7 bases fitting TRBD1. CDR3 length: 14 amino acids. J gave up 1 base and V 6 bases, and 8 bases lay outside the gene matches. Germline CDR1 DFQATT, CDR2 SNEGSKA (reference sequence).